The 27 T cell receptor beta chains presented below share a single source sample, sequenced in a study of cytomegalovirus exposure and HLA in healthy donors. The primer mix had 60 Vbeta and 13 Jbeta primers. Here immunoSEQ multiplex PCR was the method, and the copy in TCRdb shows in-frame clones only, minus some. The table shows about 120,000 clones, with around four fifths occurring only once. Sequencing input: PBMCs. Receptor source: a male donor in good health and CMV-seropositive.

This clone was detected only a few times. This chain uses TRBV6-5 with TRBJ2-1, with 7 bases lining up with TRBD2. The CDR3 runs 13 residues. Germline trimming cut 11 bases from V and 4 bases from J; bases unmatched to any gene: 8. Germline V lookup: CDR1 MNHEY, CDR2 SVGAGI. The CDR3 loop is CASGSGTYNEQFF. As DNA, the CDR3 is TGTGCCTCCGGGAGCGGGACGTACAATGAGCAGTTCTTC.

The CDR3 sequence: CASRDINEKLFF. CDR3 in DNA: TGTGCCAGCCGGGACATTAATGAAAAACTGTTTTTT. The chain carries TRBV6-5 and TRBJ1-4, with a weak D call TRBD1 (6 bases). Trimming pared 8 bases from V and 4 bases from J, leaving 8 bases between. Germline CDR1 is MNHEY and CDR2 is SVGAGI. The CDR3 extends over 12 amino acids.

This rearrangement joins TRBV5-4 to TRBJ1-2; 8 bases agree with TRBD1. V dropped 0 bases and J dropped 6; count of bases not matched to a gene: 13. The CDR3 extends over 17 amino acids. Per the germline V gene, CDR1 is SGHNT and CDR2 is YYREEE (reference sequence). The CDR3 is CASSLAIIQDREDGYTF. CDR3 DNA sequence: TGTGCCAGCAGCTTGGCCATCATACAGGACAGGGAGGATGGCTACACCTTC.

The chain links TRBV11-2 to TRBJ1-2; 11 bases align to TRBD1. This CDR3 is 16 amino acids long. CDR1 is SGHAT and CDR2 is FQNNGV in the germline V gene. Trimming took 0 bases from V and 4 from J; bases not matched to a gene: 4. In DNA, the CDR3 is TGTGCCAGCAGCTTAGACCGGGACAGGGGGGTCTATGGCTACACCTTC. It translates to CASSLDRDRGVYGYTF.

Details on this clone: Other nucleotide sequences from this sample produce the same CDR3. V is TRBV7-2 and J is TRBJ1-5; 7 bases map to TRBD1. The CDR3 is made up of 14 amino acids. Trimming removed 2 bases from V and 7 bases from J; junction bases left unmatched: 5. CDR1 and CDR2 from the germline V gene are SGHTA and FQGNSA. This chain's CDR3 is CASSLRQGGQPQHF. The CDR3, as DNA: TGTGCCAGCAGCTTAAGGCAGGGGGGCCAGCCCCAGCATTTT.

The gene calls are TRBV28 and TRBJ2-2; a possible D gene is TRBD2 (5 bases). Germline V lookup: CDR1 MDHEN, CDR2 SYDVKM. V was pared by 6 bases and J by 0 bases, with 20 bases between. The CDR3 length is 18 residues. The CDR3 DNA follows: TGTGCCAGCAGACTCAGTCCTCGAAGGCGGGCGAACACCGGGGAGCTGTTTTTT. Residues: CASRLSPRRRANTGELFF.

The chain carries TRBV7-3 and TRBJ2-3, with D possibly TRBD1 on 6 matching bases. This CDR3 has 15 amino acids. CDR1 is SGHTA and CDR2 is FQGTGA in the germline V gene. V lost 0 bases, J lost 6 bases, and 13 bases lay in between. The CDR3 coding sequence is TGTGCCAGCAGCTTAACTTCCAGGGGTGGGGATACGCAGTATTTT. Amino acid sequence: CASSLTSRGGDTQYF. The full variable domain, rest sourced from reference TRBV7-3 and TRBJ2-3, is GAGVSQTPSNKVTEKGKYVELRCDPISGHTALYWYRQSLGQGPEFLIYFQGTGAADDSGLPNDRFFAVRPEGSVSTLKIQRTERGDSAVYLCASSLTSRGGDTQYFGPGTRLTVL.

This clone was seen just once. The genes are TRBV30 and TRBJ2-1; D ambiguous. The V end lost 3 bases, the J end lost 3 bases, and 15 bases lay between the germline ends. The germline CDR1 and CDR2 sequences are GTSNPN and SVGIG (reference sequence). The CDR3 covers 15 residues. CDR3 amino acids: CAWSALAVSYNEQFF. In nucleotides, the CDR3 is TGTGCCTGGAGCGCCCTGGCGGTGAGCTACAATGAGCAGTTCTTC.

The rearrangement links TRBV5-1 to TRBJ1-2; 10 bases line up with TRBD1. Germline CDR1 reads SGHRS; CDR2 reads YFSETQ. V lost 4 bases and J lost 6; bases outside the gene matches: 3. CDR3 length equals 13 residues. The CDR3 loop is CASSLTGGDGYTF. The CDR3 region has the DNA TGCGCCAGCAGCCTGACAGGGGGCGATGGCTACACCTTC.

The V gene is TRBV7-9, the J gene TRBJ2-6; TRBD1 agrees at 7 bases. This CDR3 region has 15 residues. Germline V lookup: CDR1 SEHNR, CDR2 FQNEAQ (reference sequence). With V trimmed by 5 bases and J by 3 bases, 4 bases remained unmatched. The CDR3 bases are TGTGCCAGCAGCGACCGGACAGGTGGGGCCAACGTCCTGACTTTC. This translates into CASSDRTGGANVLTF.

The genes are TRBV27 and TRBJ2-1; 8 nucleotides match TRBD2. Germline V gene lookup returns CDR1 MNHEY and CDR2 SMNVEV (reference sequence). This CDR3 spans 14 amino acids. Unmatched junction bases numbered 6, after V lost 3 bases and J lost 8 bases. This CDR3 reads CASSFTGGPDEQFF. As DNA, the CDR3 is TGTGCCAGCAGTTTTACGGGAGGGCCCGATGAGCAGTTCTTC.

V usage is TRBV2 and J usage is TRBJ2-3, with D hard to call. The germline V and J ends were trimmed by 6 bases and 5 bases, with 15 bases remaining between them. The length of the CDR3 is 14 residues. Germline V gene data show CDR1 as SNHLY and CDR2 as FYNNEI. CDR3 sequence (DNA): TGTGCCAGCAGCCCCCTCCCTCCGCGAGATACGCAGTATTTT. Protein sequence: CASSPLPPRDTQYF.

CDR3 bases: TGCGCCAGCAGCCAAGAACAGGGGAAGGGCGAGCAGTACTTC. Translating it yields CASSQEQGKGEQYF. The rearrangement links TRBV4-1 to TRBJ2-7; TRBD1 agrees at 7 bases. The junction had 5 bases not matched to a gene; V was cut back by 0 bases and J by 6 bases. Looked up from germline, CDR1 is MGHRA and CDR2 is YSYEKL. The CDR3 covers 14 residues.

Details on this clone: The junction does not match germline at one end; this may be a read error. The J gene is TRBJ2-1, the V gene TRBV2; 15 positions agree with TRBD2. Germline-derived CDR1 and CDR2 are SNHLY and FYNNEI. The CDR3 is 15 amino acids. The CDR3: CASSEGLAGGIEQFF. CDR3 nucleotides: TGTGCCAGCAGCGAAGGACTAGCGGGAGGGATCGAGCAGTTCTTC.

The gene calls are TRBV5-4 and TRBJ1-4, with D perhaps TRBD1 (6 bases). The germline CDR1 and CDR2 sequences are SGHNT and YYREEE (reference sequence). Trimming shortened V by 0 bases and J by 8 bases, and 11 bases separated the two germline ends. The CDR3 runs 14 residues. CDR3 coding DNA: TGTGCCAGCAGCTTGGCAGGGGCCGACGAAAAACTGTTTTTT. As protein: CASSLAGADEKLFF. The full variable domain, in which reference TRBV5-4 and TRBJ1-4 provide the parts outside the CDR3, is ETGVTQSPTHLIKTRGQQVTLRCSSQSGHNTVSWYQQALGQGPQFIFQYYREEENGRGNFPPRFSGLQFPNYSSELNVNALELDDSALYLCASSLAGADEKLFFGSGTQLSVL.

The chain carries TRBV6-1 and TRBJ2-5; tentatively, D is TRBD2 (6 bases). Germline V gene data show CDR1 as MNHNS and CDR2 as SASEGT. The germline V and J ends were trimmed by 7 bases and 4 bases, with 13 bases remaining between them. The CDR3 sequence is 13 residues long. The CDR3 loop is CASTRELGETQYF. DNA of the CDR3: TGTGCCAGCACCCGGGAGCTGGGAGAGACCCAGTACTTC.

The chain links TRBV4-3 to TRBJ2-5, with 8 bases aligning to TRBD2. The DNA end favors TRBJ2-7, so the J call may be wrong. The CDR3 has 17 amino acids. The germline V gene encodes CDR1 LGHNA and CDR2 YSLEER. CDR3 DNA: TGCGCCAGCAGCCAAGATCGAACTAGCGGAAGTACCTACGAGCAGTACTTC. Translating gives CASSQDRTSGSTYEQYF.

The chain uses TRBV5-1 and TRBJ2-5; 7 bases align to TRBD2. V lost 3 bases and J lost 1; bases outside the gene matches: 6. Germline CDR1 SGHRS, CDR2 YFSETQ. The CDR3 has 15 residues. The CDR3 sequence is CASSYASGPQETQYF. For the CDR3, the DNA is TGCGCCAGCAGCTACGCTAGCGGCCCCCAAGAGACCCAGTACTTC. The variable domain in full, completed from reference TRBV5-1 and TRBJ2-5, reads KAGVTQTPRYLIKTRGQQVTLSCSPISGHRSVSWYQQTPGQGLQFLFEYFSETQRNKGNFPGRFSGRQFSNSRSEMNVSTLELGDSALYLCASSYASGPQETQYFGPGTRLLVL.

This clone was counted once. V and J are TRBV5-1 and TRBJ2-7, with 8 bases fitting TRBD1. The CDR3 spans 14 residues. With V trimmed by 4 bases and J by 7 bases, 10 bases remained unmatched. Per germline, CDR1 SGHRS and CDR2 YFSETQ. CDR3 sequence: CASSLGTGALEQYF. The CDR3 nucleotides are TGCGCCAGCAGCCTAGGGACAGGAGCTTTAGAGCAGTACTTC.

The chain combines TRBV7-2 with TRBJ2-3; TRBD1 matches 7 bases. V trimming: 4 bases; J trimming: 2 bases; junction bases outside the gene matches: 12. This CDR3 has 17 amino acids. CDR1 is SGHTA and CDR2 is FQGNSA in the germline V gene. The CDR3 region is CASSSSPGGPFTDTQYF. The CDR3 DNA is TGTGCCAGCAGCTCCAGCCCAGGGGGACCTTTCACAGATACGCAGTATTTT.

The rearrangement uses TRBV19 and TRBJ2-7; D gene unclear. V dropped 5 bases and J dropped 3 bases, with 11 bases sitting between them. The CDR3 extends over 13 amino acids. Germline V CDR1 and CDR2: LNHDA, SQIVND (reference sequence). The CDR3 DNA sequence: TGTGCCAGTAGTCCTGACTTCGGCTACGAGCAGTACTTC. It is translated as CASSPDFGYEQYF.

The V gene is TRBV18, the J gene TRBJ1-1; no definite D call. The germline CDR1 and CDR2 sequences are KGHSH and LQKENI. There are 15 residues in the CDR3. The V gene lost 3 bases and the J gene lost 2 bases, with 13 bases spanning the gap. CDR3 loop: CASSPTGVGNTEAFF. Written as DNA, the CDR3 is TGTGCCAGCTCACCCACCGGGGTGGGAAACACTGAAGCTTTCTTT.

The V and J genes are TRBV10-3 and TRBJ2-1, with TRBD2 identical over 8 bases. This CDR3 comprises 16 residues. The trim removed 11 bases at V and 6 bases at J, leaving 18 bases unmatched. Germline CDR1 reads ENHRY; CDR2 reads SYGVKD. Written as DNA, the CDR3 is TGTGCCGTATCTAGCGGGCAGGTAATTGAGGGCAATGAGCAGTTCTTC. Protein product: CAVSSGQVIEGNEQFF.

The chain combines TRBV7-3 with TRBJ2-2, with TRBD2 as a possible D gene (5 bases). V was clipped by 5 bases and J by 4 bases, with 11 bases between them. CDR3 length: 14 residues. Germline V CDR1 and CDR2: SGHTA, FQGTGA. DNA for the CDR3: TGTGCCAGCAGCGCCGGGCGGGTCACCGGGGAGCTGTTTTTT. The encoded protein is CASSAGRVTGELFF.

In regard to this clone: A junction boundary mismatches the germline segment, possibly from a read error. The rearrangement uses TRBV7-9 and TRBJ1-1; D is possibly TRBD1 (6 bases). The CDR3 contains 12 residues. CDR1 is SEHNR, CDR2 FQNEAQ, per germline (reference sequence). In nucleotides, the CDR3 is TGTTCCAGCAACAGGGTGAACACTGAAGCTTTCTTT. Translation gives CSSNRVNTEAFF.

This chain links TRBV9 with TRBJ2-1; 7 nucleotides line up with TRBD2. Germline values: CDR1 SGDLS, CDR2 YYNGEE. V lost 0 bases to trimming and J lost 7 bases; unmatched junction nucleotides: 7. This CDR3 has 15 residues. CDR3: CASSVGAGVANEQFF. CDR3 nucleotide sequence: TGTGCCAGCAGCGTAGGCGCGGGAGTGGCGAATGAGCAGTTCTTC.

The chain is built from TRBV4-2 and TRBJ2-5; TRBD2 matches at 11 bases. The ends lost 0 bases at V and 5 bases at J; junction bases unmatched: 8. Germline loops: CDR1 LGHNA, CDR2 YNFKEQ. The CDR3 runs to 17 residues. In DNA form, the CDR3 reads TGTGCCAGCAGCCAAGATTTCGCTAGCGGGAGGAGGGAGACCCAGTACTTC. Translation gives CASSQDFASGRRETQYF.